Listed here are 20 T cell receptor beta chains from one sample, sequenced in a study of sequential checkpoint blockade in melanoma. The treatment is: randomized to nivolumab then ipilimumab (arm A) or the reverse (arm B). Method: immunoSEQ multiplex PCR; TCRdb's copy keeps in-frame clones and lacks some. The sample holds tens of thousands of clones, more than 70% seen once. The sample was CD8+ T cells sorted from blood (inferred from file names), taken from a patient given nivolumab and ipilimumab in sequence. The receptors stem from a human donor with melanoma.

This rearrangement joins TRBV11-2 to TRBJ2-7; D is possibly TRBD2 (5 bases). Germline assignment: CDR1 SGHAT and CDR2 FQNNGV. Trimming removed 0 bases at V and 3 bases at J, with 9 bases between. CDR3 length equals 14 residues. The CDR3 sequence is CASSLEPRVYEQYF. The DNA of the CDR3 is TGTGCCAGCAGCTTAGAGCCGCGGGTCTACGAGCAGTACTTC.

The CDR3, as DNA: TGTGCCAGCAGCCAAGAATGGCCGGGGAACTACGAGCAGTACGTC. Amino acid sequence: CASSQEWPGNYEQYV. The chain uses TRBV4-2 and TRBJ2-7; TRBD2 is a possible D gene (5 bases). Germline V CDR1 and CDR2: LGHNA, YNFKEQ. V was pared by 0 bases and J by 3 bases, with 12 bases between. This CDR3 region has 15 residues.

This chain uses TRBV2 with TRBJ2-7; maybe TRBD1 (6 bases). CDR1 SNHLY and CDR2 FYNNEI come from the germline V gene. The CDR3 extends over 16 amino acids. Trimming shortened V by 0 bases and J by 2 bases, and 14 bases separated the two germline ends. The CDR3: CASSEAGRGPAYEQYF. The CDR3 nucleotides read TGTGCCAGCAGTGAAGCCGGCAGGGGACCGGCCTACGAGCAGTACTTC.

J is TRBJ2-7 and V is TRBV30, with 9 positions matching TRBD2. J lost 2 bases, V lost 4 bases, and 12 bases had no gene match. CDR1 is GTSNPN, CDR2 SVGIG, per germline (reference sequence). CDR3 length: 16 amino acids. DNA of the CDR3: TGTGCCTGGAACCTTCACGGTAGCGGGAGCCCCTACGAGCAGTACTTC. Its translation is CAWNLHGSGSPYEQYF.

The chain links TRBV10-3 to TRBJ1-2; 7 bases are a match to TRBD1. The germline gives CDR1 ENHRY, CDR2 SYGVKD. The CDR3 has 13 amino acids. Trimming took 5 bases from V and 3 from J; bases not matched to a gene: 3. CDR3 bases: TGTGCCATCAGTCCACAGGGGTACTATGGCTACACCTTC. Protein sequence: CAISPQGYYGYTF.

This sequence joins TRBV27 and TRBJ2-1; TRBD2 matches at 12 bases. Germline CDR1 MNHEY, CDR2 SMNVEV (reference sequence). The V and J ends lost 4 bases and 7 bases, in that order; junction bases with no gene match: 11. This CDR3 has 17 residues. CDR3 residues: CASSSRLAGVRRNEQFF. The CDR3 DNA follows: TGTGCCAGCAGTTCACGACTAGCGGGAGTCCGGAGGAATGAGCAGTTCTTC.

This chain links TRBV7-9 with TRBJ2-5; 10 nucleotides agree with TRBD2. V shed 1 base, J shed 5 bases, and the junction held 10 bases outside the gene matches. The length of the CDR3 is 17 residues. The germline gives CDR1 SEHNR, CDR2 FQNEAQ (reference sequence). The CDR3 here is CASSLDLLAGARETQYF. CDR3 nucleotides: TGTGCCAGCAGCTTAGATTTGCTAGCGGGGGCCCGGGAGACCCAGTACTTC.

J is TRBJ2-5 and V is TRBV27; 8 positions match TRBD1. TRBJ2-7 explains the end of the DNA better; the J call may be wrong. This CDR3 spans 14 amino acids. Per the germline V gene, CDR1 is MNHEY and CDR2 is SMNVEV (reference sequence). CDR3 sequence (DNA): TGTGCCAGCAGATACAGAGGACAGGGCTACGAGCAGTACTTC. It encodes CASRYRGQGYEQYF.

V gene TRBV19 combines with J gene TRBJ1-4; 9 nucleotides match TRBD1. J lost 8 bases, V lost 6 bases, and 10 bases had no gene match. The CDR3 totals 15 residues. CDR1 is LNHDA and CDR2 is SQIVND in the germline V gene (reference sequence). CDR3: CASRMGQGMVEKLFF. The CDR3 DNA is TGTGCCAGTAGGATGGGACAGGGTATGGTGGAAAAACTGTTTTTT.

The genes are TRBV19 and TRBJ2-3, with D possibly matching TRBD2 (7 bases). CDR3 size: 15 residues. Per the germline V gene, CDR1 is LNHDA and CDR2 is SQIVND (reference sequence). Trimming pared 5 bases from V and 5 bases from J, leaving 17 bases between. As DNA, the CDR3 is TGTGCCAGTAGTTGGAGACGGGGGGCTAAAGATACGCAGTATTTT. It encodes CASSWRRGAKDTQYF. Full variable domain (outside the CDR3, taken from reference TRBV19 and TRBJ2-3): DGGITQSPKYLFRKEGQNVTLSCEQNLNHDAMYWYRQDPGQGLRLIYYSQIVNDFQKGDIAEGYSVSREKKESFPLTVTSAQKNPTAFYLCASSWRRGAKDTQYFGPGTRLTVL.

This rearrangement joins TRBV27 to TRBJ1-6; 10 nucleotides match TRBD1. The CDR3 is 15 residues long. Germline V lookup: CDR1 MNHEY, CDR2 SMNVEV (reference sequence). The V and J ends lost 0 bases and 9 bases, in that order; junction bases with no gene match: 2. The chain's CDR3 is CASSLSGTGVSPLHF. As DNA, the CDR3 is TGTGCCAGCAGTTTATCAGGGACAGGGGTTTCACCCCTCCACTTT.

The chain recombines TRBV28 with TRBJ2-3, with 7 nucleotides matching TRBD1. V was clipped by 4 bases and J by 2 bases; unmatched bases: 3. CDR3 length equals 14 residues. The V gene's germline CDR1 is MDHEN and CDR2 SYDVKM. The CDR3 sequence is CASSWTGYTDTQYF. DNA for the CDR3: TGTGCCAGCAGTTGGACAGGTTACACAGATACGCAGTATTTT.

V usage is TRBV10-1 and J usage is TRBJ2-6; D ambiguous. Germline-derived CDR1 and CDR2 are WNHNN and SYGVQD (reference sequence). Trimming left V 9 bases short and J 3 bases short, with 18 bases between. The CDR3 has 16 residues. CDR3 region: CARSRVRWFGANVLTF. The CDR3 bases are TGCGCCAGGTCACGGGTGCGGTGGTTTGGGGCCAACGTCCTGACTTTC.

The DNA of the CDR3 is TGTGCCAGCAGCGGGGGGACAGGGGTTAGCAATCAGCCCCAGCATTTT. This translates into CASSGGTGVSNQPQHF. The gene calls are TRBV9 and TRBJ1-5; 10 positions match TRBD1. The CDR3 contains 16 residues. The trim removed 3 bases at V and 0 bases at J, leaving 3 bases unmatched. Germline V gene data show CDR1 as SGDLS and CDR2 as YYNGEE.

The chain combines TRBV5-4 with TRBJ1-1; the match to TRBD1 covers 9 bases. Germline CDR1 and CDR2: SGHNT and YYREEE (reference sequence). With V trimmed by 2 bases and J by 4 bases, 3 bases remained unmatched. The CDR3 has 14 residues. This chain's CDR3 is CASSLGTGFTEAFF. CDR3 DNA: TGTGCCAGCAGCTTAGGGACAGGGTTCACTGAAGCTTTCTTT. Looking up the rest from reference TRBV5-4 and TRBJ1-1 gives the full variable domain: ETGVTQSPTHLIKTRGQQVTLRCSSQSGHNTVSWYQQALGQGPQFIFQYYREEENGRGNFPPRFSGLQFPNYSSELNVNALELDDSALYLCASSLGTGFTEAFFGQGTRLTVV.

Worth noting for this clone: The same CDR3 is also encoded by other DNA sequences in this sample. The chain uses TRBV27 and TRBJ2-3, with TRBD2 matching 11 bases. V lost 6 bases and J lost 2; bases outside the gene matches: 13. There are 18 residues in the CDR3. Germline CDR1 MNHEY, CDR2 SMNVEV (reference sequence). The CDR3 region is CASSLGVRLAGPTDTQYF. Here the CDR3 DNA reads TGTGCCAGCAGCTTAGGGGTCAGACTAGCGGGGCCCACAGATACGCAGTATTTT.

The CDR3 here is CSVESGRASGELFF. In nucleotides, the CDR3 is TGCAGCGTTGAATCCGGGAGGGCCTCCGGGGAGCTGTTTTTT. The chain uses TRBV29-1 and TRBJ2-2; 8 bases are shared with TRBD2. CDR1 is SQVTM and CDR2 is ANQGSEA in the germline V gene. The CDR3 spans 14 residues. The ends lost 2 bases at V and 6 bases at J; junction bases unmatched: 5.

This clone is categorized as medium-sized. The V and J genes are TRBV28 and TRBJ1-3; D not resolved. The CDR3 spans 14 residues. With 5 bases removed from V and 2 bases from J, the gap between germline ends came to 10 bases. Germline CDR1 and CDR2: MDHEN and SYDVKM. The CDR3 nucleotides read TGTGCCAGCAGTCTACAGCGGGCTGGAAACACCATATATTTT. The encoded protein is CASSLQRAGNTIYF.

The chain links TRBV5-1 to TRBJ2-2; the D gene is possibly TRBD2 (5 bases). Germline CDR1 and CDR2: SGHRS and YFSETQ. The CDR3 extends over 12 amino acids. With 7 bases removed from V and 6 bases from J, the gap between germline ends came to 10 bases. CDR3 DNA sequence: TGCGCCAGCTTGAGCGGTTCCGGGGAGCTGTTTTTT. Translating it yields CASLSGSGELFF.

The rearrangement links TRBV7-5 to TRBJ2-7; no DNA check was done on the table's D call, TRBD2. TRBV7-5 is a documented pseudogene. The CDR3 consists of 15 residues. CDR3 bases: TGTGTCAGAAGCCCAAGACCCGGGTTCTCCTACGAGCAGTACTTC. Amino acids: CVRSPRPGFSYEQYF.